The T cell receptor (beta chain) under discussion was sequenced for a study of OX40 agonist ivuxolimab in advanced cancers. Study-wide background: Patients received ivuxolimab, an agonistic anti-OX40 (CD134) antibody. Regarding the study as a whole: Clonal expansion in partial responders at 0.1-3.0 mg/kg ranked among the lowest. There was clonal expansion of CD4+ and CD8+ blood T cells by week 6 at 0.1 to 3.0 mg/kg.

Sampled blood was obtained at baseline, cycle 4 day 1, and cycle 7 day 1. The table came from immunoSEQ multiplex PCR; TCRdb's copy has only in-frame clones and leaves some out. Altogether some 65,000 clones are present, 75% to 90% being singletons, with the ten largest covering 2.5% to 3%. This clone was detected a few times. Its antigen is not known. The CDR3 has 14 residues. Germline assignment: CDR1 KGHSH and CDR2 LQKENI. The J segment lost 3 bases and the V segment lost 6 bases, leaving 7 bases of the junction unmatched. The chain links TRBV18 to TRBJ2-7, with 8 positions matching TRBD1. Here the sequenced sample was CD4+ or CD8+ T cells sorted from blood, taken in a trial of the OX40 agonist ivuxolimab. This TCR came from an adult with an advanced solid tumor such as melanoma, head and neck, liver or kidney cancer. CDR3 DNA: TGTGCCAGCTCCCAGGGGGCGTGGGGCTACGAGCAGTACTTC. It encodes CASSQGAWGYEQYF.